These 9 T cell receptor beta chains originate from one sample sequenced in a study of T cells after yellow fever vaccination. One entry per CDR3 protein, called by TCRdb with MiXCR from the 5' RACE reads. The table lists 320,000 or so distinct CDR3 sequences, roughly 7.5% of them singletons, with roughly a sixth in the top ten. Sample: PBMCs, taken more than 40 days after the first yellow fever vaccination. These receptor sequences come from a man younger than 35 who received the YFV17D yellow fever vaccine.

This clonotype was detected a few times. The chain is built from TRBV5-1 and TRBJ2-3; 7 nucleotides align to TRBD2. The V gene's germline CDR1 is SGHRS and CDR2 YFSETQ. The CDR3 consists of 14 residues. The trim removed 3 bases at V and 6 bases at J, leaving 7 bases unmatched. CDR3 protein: CASSYSGAGDTQYF. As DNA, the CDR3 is TGCGCCAGCAGCTACAGCGGGGCTGGGGATACGCAGTATTTT.

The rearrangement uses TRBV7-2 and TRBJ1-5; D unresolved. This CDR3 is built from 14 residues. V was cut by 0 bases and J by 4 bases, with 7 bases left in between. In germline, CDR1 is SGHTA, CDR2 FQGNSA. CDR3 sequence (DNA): TGTGCCAGCAGCTTAGCAGTCAGTAATCAGCCCCAGCATTTT. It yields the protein CASSLAVSNQPQHF.

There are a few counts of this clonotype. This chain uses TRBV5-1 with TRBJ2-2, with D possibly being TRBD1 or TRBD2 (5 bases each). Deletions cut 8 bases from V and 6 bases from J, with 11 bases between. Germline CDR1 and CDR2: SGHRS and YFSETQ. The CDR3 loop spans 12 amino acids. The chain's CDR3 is CARMGTPGELFF. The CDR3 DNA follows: TGCGCCAGGATGGGGACCCCCGGGGAGCTGTTTTTT.

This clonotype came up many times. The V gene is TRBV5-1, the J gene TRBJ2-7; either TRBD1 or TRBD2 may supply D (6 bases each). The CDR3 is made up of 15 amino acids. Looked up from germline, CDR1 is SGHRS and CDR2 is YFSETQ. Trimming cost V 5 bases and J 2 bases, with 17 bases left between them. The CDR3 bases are TGCGCCAGCAGTTGGGGGGCAGGGGAGGCCTACGAGCAGTACGTC. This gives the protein CASSWGAGEAYEQYV.

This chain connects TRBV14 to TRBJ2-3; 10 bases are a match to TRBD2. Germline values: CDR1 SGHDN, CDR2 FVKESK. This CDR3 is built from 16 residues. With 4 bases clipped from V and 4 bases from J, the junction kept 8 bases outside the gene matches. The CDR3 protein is CASSLRPGLASDTQYF. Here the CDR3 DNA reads TGTGCCAGCAGCCTCCGACCGGGACTAGCGTCAGATACGCAGTATTTT.

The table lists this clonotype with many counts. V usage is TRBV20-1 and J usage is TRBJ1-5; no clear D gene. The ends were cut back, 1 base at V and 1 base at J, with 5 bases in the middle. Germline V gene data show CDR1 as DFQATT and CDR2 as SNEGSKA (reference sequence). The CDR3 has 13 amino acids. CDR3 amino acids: CSARATSNQPQHF. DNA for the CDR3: TGCAGTGCTAGAGCTACCAGCAATCAGCCCCAGCATTTT.

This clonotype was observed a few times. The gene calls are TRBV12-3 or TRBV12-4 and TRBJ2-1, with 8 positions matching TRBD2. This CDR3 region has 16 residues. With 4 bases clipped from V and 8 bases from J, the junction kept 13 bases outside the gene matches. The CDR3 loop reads CASSSPRSGDSDEQFF. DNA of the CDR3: TGTGCCAGCAGTTCACCGCGTAGCGGGGATAGTGATGAGCAGTTCTTC.

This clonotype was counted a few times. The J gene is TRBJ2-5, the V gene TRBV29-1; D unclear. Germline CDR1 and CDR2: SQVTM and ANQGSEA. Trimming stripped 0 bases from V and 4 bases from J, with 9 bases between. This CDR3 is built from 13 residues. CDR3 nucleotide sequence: TGCAGCGTTGAAGATCGGGTGACAGAGACCCAGTACTTC. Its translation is CSVEDRVTETQYF.

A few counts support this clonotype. The CDR3 nucleotides are TGTGCCAGCTCACACAGGGATCCCTTGTACAATGAGCAGTTCTTC. Translating gives CASSHRDPLYNEQFF. V is TRBV18 and J is TRBJ2-1; maybe TRBD1 (6 bases). The length of the CDR3 is 15 residues. V was clipped by 4 bases and J by 4 bases, with 14 bases between them. CDR1 and CDR2 from the germline V gene are KGHSH and LQKENI.